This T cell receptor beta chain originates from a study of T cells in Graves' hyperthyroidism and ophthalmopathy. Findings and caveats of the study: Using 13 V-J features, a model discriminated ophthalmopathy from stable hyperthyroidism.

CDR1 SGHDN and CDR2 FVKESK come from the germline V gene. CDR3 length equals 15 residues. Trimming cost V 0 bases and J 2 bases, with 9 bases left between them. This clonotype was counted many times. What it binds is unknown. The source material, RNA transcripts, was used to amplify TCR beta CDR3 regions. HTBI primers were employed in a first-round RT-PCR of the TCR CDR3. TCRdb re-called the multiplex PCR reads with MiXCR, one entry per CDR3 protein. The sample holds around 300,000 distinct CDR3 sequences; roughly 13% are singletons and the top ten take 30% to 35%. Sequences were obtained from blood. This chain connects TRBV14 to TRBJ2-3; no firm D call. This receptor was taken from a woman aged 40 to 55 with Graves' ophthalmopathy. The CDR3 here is CASSQDLRPTDTQYF. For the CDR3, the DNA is TGTGCCAGCAGCCAAGATTTACGGCCCACAGATACGCAGTATTTT.